This T cell receptor beta chain was captured in a study of T cell repertoires in cytomegalovirus infection. TCRdb reprocessed the reads with MiXCR, giving one entry per CDR3 protein. Among a few hundred thousand distinct CDR3 sequences listed, around 27% were seen once. In its sample, this clonotype was seen a few times. The antigen is not known. Study-wide results and limits: The ex vivo response was dominated by HLA-C-restricted CMV-specific TCR beta clonotypes.

V lost 1 base to trimming and J lost 9 bases, with 14 bases between them. The CDR3 contains 14 residues. Germline CDR1 is SGHNT and CDR2 is YYREEE (reference sequence). The V and J genes are TRBV5-4 and TRBJ2-1; D remains ambiguous. Sequenced material: PBMCs. The clonotype comes from a human donor in good health (CMV status not recorded). Some clones in this sample may be carry-over from other donors' samples. The CDR3 bases are TGTGCCAGCAGCTTGTCTAGGAATGGGGTTGAGCAGTTCTTC. This codes for CASSLSRNGVEQFF.